The source of this TCR beta chain is a study of spatial heterogeneity in lung cancer. TCRdb redid the calling of the 5' RACE reads with MiXCR, one entry per CDR3 protein. The repertoire has tens of thousands of distinct CDR3 sequences, approximately 12% of them found once; the top ten carry about 40%. V was pared by 1 base and J by 7 bases, with 13 bases of the junction left unmatched. The CDR3 extends over 17 amino acids. The germline CDR1 and CDR2 sequences are LGHDT and YNNKEL (reference sequence). Time point reported: sample taken at primary tumor resection. This specimen consisted of PBMCs, obtained at surgery. The chain recombines TRBV3-1 with TRBJ2-1, with TRBD2 matching over 7 bases. This receptor was taken from a male donor with early-stage non-small cell lung cancer. CDR3 amino acids: CASSQGWGLREWNEQFF. The CDR3 DNA sequence: TGTGCCAGCAGCCAAGGTTGGGGGTTGCGGGAGTGGAATGAGCAGTTCTTC.